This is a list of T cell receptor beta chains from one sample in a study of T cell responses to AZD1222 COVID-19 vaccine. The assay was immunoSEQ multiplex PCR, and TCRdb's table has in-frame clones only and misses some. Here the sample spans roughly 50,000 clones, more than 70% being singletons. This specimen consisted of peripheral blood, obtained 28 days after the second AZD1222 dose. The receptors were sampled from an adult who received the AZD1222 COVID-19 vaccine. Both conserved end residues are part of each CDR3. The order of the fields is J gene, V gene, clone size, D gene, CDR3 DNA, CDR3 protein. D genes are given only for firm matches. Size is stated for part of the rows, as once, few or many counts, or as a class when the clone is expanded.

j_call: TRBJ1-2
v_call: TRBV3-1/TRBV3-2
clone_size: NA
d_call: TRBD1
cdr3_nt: TGTGCCAGCAGCCACGAAGACAGGGGGTTTGATGGCTACACCTTC
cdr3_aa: CASSHEDRGFDGYTF

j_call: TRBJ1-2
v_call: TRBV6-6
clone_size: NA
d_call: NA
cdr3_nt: TGTGCCAGCAGTTACGCCCCCGAGGCCAACTATGGCTACACCTTC
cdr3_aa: CASSYAPEANYGYTF

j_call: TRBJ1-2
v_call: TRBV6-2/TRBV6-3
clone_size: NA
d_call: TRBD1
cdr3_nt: TGTGCCAGCAGCGAACAGGGGGCAGTGAACTATGGCTACACCTTC
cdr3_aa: CASSEQGAVNYGYTF

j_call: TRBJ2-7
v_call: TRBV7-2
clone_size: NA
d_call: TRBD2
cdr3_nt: TGTGCCAGCAGCTTAGATAGCGGGCACTCCTACGAGCAGTACTTC
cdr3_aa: CASSLDSGHSYEQYF

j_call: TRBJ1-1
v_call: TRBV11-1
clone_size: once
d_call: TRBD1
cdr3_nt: TGTGCCAGCAGCTTAGAGACAGGGTGGGTGAACACTGAAGCTTTCTTT
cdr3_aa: CASSLETGWVNTEAFF

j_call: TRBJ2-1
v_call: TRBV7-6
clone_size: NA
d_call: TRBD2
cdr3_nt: TGTGCCAGCAGCTTAGGATCCAGTCTAGCGGACTACAATGAGCAGTTCTTC
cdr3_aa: CASSLGSSLADYNEQFF

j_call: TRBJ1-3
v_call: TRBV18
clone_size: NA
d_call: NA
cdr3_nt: TGTGCCAGCTCACCCGCAGCGGCCTCTGGAAACACCATATATTTT
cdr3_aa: CASSPAAASGNTIYF

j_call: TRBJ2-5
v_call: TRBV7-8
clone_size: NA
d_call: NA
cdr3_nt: TGTGCCAGCAGTTCGAGGCAAAAAGAGACCCAGTACTTC
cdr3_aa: CASSSRQKETQYF

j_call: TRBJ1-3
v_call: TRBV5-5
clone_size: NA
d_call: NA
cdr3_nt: TGTGCCAGCAGCTGGGGGATCTCTGGAAACACCATATATTTT
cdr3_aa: CASSWGISGNTIYF

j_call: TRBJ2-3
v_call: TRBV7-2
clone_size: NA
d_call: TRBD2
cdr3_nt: TGTGCCAGCAGCCCGTGGGGGGGAGGAGCCGGAGATACGCAGTATTTT
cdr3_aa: CASSPWGGGAGDTQYF

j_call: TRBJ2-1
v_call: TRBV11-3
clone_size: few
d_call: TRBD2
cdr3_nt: TGTGCCAGCAGCTTACGGCGAACTAGCGGGAGGGCCAATGAGCAGTTCTTC
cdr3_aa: CASSLRRTSGRANEQFF

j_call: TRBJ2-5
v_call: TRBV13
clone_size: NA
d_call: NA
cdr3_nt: TGTGCCAGCAGCCGCGGTCCGGAGACCCAGTACTTC
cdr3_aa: CASSRGPETQYF

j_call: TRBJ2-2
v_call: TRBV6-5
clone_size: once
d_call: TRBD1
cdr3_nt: TGTGCCAGCAGATCACAGGGGGCAAACACCGGGGAGCTGTTTTTT
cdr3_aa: CASRSQGANTGELFF

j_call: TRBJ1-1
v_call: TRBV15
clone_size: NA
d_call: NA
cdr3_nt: TGTGCCACCAGCAGTGAAAGGGTTATGAACACTGAAGCTTTCTTT
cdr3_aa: CATSSERVMNTEAFF

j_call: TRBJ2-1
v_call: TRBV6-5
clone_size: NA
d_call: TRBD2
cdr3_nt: TGTGCCAGCAGTTCCCTAGCGGGATCTCACAATGAGCAGTTCTTC
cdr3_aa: CASSSLAGSHNEQFF

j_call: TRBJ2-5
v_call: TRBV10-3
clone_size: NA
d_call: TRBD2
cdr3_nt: TGTGCCATCAGTGATACTAGCGGGAGTATCCATGAAGAGACCCAGTACTTC
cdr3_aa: CAISDTSGSIHEETQYF

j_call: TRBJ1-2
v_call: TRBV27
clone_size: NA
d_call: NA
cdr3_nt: TGTGCCAGCAGTTCCGGGGGCGCGAGGATAGGCTACACCTTC
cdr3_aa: CASSSGGARIGYTF

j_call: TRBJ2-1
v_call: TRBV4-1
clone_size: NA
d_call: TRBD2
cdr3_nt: TGCGCCAGCAGCCCCACTAGCGGGAGGACCTCCTACAATGAGCAGTTCTTC
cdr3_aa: CASSPTSGRTSYNEQFF

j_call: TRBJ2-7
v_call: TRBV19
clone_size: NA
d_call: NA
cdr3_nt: TGTGCCAGTAGTAGAGGGGTGACTGGTACCTACGAGCAGTACTTC
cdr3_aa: CASSRGVTGTYEQYF

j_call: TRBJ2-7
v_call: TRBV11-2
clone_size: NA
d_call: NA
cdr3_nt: TGTGCCAGCAGCTTGGAGTCCTACGAGCAGTACTTC
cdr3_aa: CASSLESYEQYF

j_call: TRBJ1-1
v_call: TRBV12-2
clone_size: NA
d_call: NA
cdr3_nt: TGTGCAAGTCGCTTAAGGGACTCGGGGACAGGGGAGGTTGGCACTGAAGCTTTCTTT
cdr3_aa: CASRLRDSGTGEVGTEAFF

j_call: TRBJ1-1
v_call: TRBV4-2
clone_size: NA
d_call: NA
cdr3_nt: TGTGCCAGCAGCCAAGATCAAGGGAGGAACACTGAAGCTTTCTTT
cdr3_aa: CASSQDQGRNTEAFF

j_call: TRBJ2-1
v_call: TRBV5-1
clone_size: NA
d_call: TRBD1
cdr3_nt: TGCGCCAGCAGCTTGACGGCACAGGGGGCGGGTTACAATGAGCAGTTCTTC
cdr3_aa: CASSLTAQGAGYNEQFF